What follows are 8 T cell receptor beta chains derived from one specimen sequenced in a study of T cell responses to AZD1222 COVID-19 vaccine. TCRdb's table, derived via immunoSEQ multiplex PCR, lists solely in-frame clones and lacks some. This table holds 30,000 to 35,000 clones, approximately 84% found once. The sequences come from peripheral blood, collected 28 days after the second AZD1222 dose. These receptors were obtained from an adult who received the AZD1222 COVID-19 vaccine.

The chain employs TRBV5-6 and TRBJ1-1; D is undetermined. Looked up from germline, CDR1 is SGHDT and CDR2 is YYEEEE. This CDR3 is 15 amino acids long. Trimming pared 6 bases from V and 1 base from J, leaving 16 bases between. The CDR3 sequence: CASTPRPGRNTEAFF. CDR3 bases: TGTGCCAGCACCCCTCGGCCGGGCCGGAACACTGAAGCTTTCTTT.

The chain links TRBV15 to TRBJ1-1; D gene uncertain. Germline V gives CDR1 LNHNV, CDR2 YYDKDF (reference sequence). The CDR3 runs 13 residues. The ends were cut back, 0 bases at V and 5 bases at J, with 7 bases in the middle. The CDR3 nucleotides are TGTGCCACCAGCAGAGAGAGGCGGACTGAAGCTTTCTTT. Amino acid sequence: CATSRERRTEAFF.

This chain links TRBV27 with TRBJ1-6, with a possible D match to TRBD1 (6 bases). The length of the CDR3 is 18 residues. Per the germline V gene, CDR1 is MNHEY and CDR2 is SMNVEV (reference sequence). V was shortened by 1 base and J by 4 bases, with 17 bases between the two germline ends. The CDR3, as DNA: TGTGCCAGCAGTTTATACCCACAGGGAGCGGGATATAATTCACCCCTCCACTTT. It specifies CASSLYPQGAGYNSPLHF.

J is TRBJ1-2 and V is TRBV5-1; possibly TRBD1 for D (6 bases). CDR1 and CDR2 from the germline V gene are SGHRS and YFSETQ. V was cut by 6 bases and J by 5 bases, with 17 bases left in between. The CDR3 is 14 amino acids. CDR3 in DNA: TGCGCCAGCAATATCGAAGACAGGTCATATGGCTACACCTTC. Residues: CASNIEDRSYGYTF.

The J gene is TRBJ2-4, the V gene TRBV5-5; D is ambiguous. Germline V gives CDR1 SGHKS, CDR2 YYEKEE (reference sequence). This CDR3 comprises 12 residues. V gave up 5 bases and J gave up 12 bases, with 15 bases separating them. CDR3 bases: TGTGCCAGCAGTTTCAGCCCGGTGGATCAGTACTTC. Its translation is CASSFSPVDQYF.

The chain combines TRBV20-1 with TRBJ2-3; D might be TRBD1 (5 bases). The CDR3 loop spans 16 amino acids. Germline-derived CDR1 and CDR2 are DFQATT and SNEGSKA (reference sequence). V lost 3 bases, J lost 3 bases, and 19 bases lay in between. The CDR3 nucleotides are TGCAGTGCTAGTCGCCTGAGACAGTTACCAACAGATACGCAGTATTTT. Its translation is CSASRLRQLPTDTQYF.

The rearrangement links TRBV2 to TRBJ2-1, with 9 positions matching TRBD2. Germline CDR1 SNHLY, CDR2 FYNNEI. The CDR3 has 15 residues. V lost 5 bases, J lost 5 bases, and 7 bases stayed unmatched. CDR3 residues: CASSTRTSAHNEQFF. CDR3 coding DNA: TGTGCCAGCAGTACTCGGACTAGCGCCCACAATGAGCAGTTCTTC.

The gene calls are TRBV20-1 and TRBJ2-7, with 8 nucleotides matching TRBD1. V lost 5 bases and J lost 6; bases outside the gene matches: 3. Germline V gives CDR1 DFQATT, CDR2 SNEGSKA (reference sequence). CDR3 length equals 11 residues. Here the CDR3 DNA reads TGCAGTGCTCATACAGGGGGCGAGCAGTACTTC. This gives the protein CSAHTGGEQYF.